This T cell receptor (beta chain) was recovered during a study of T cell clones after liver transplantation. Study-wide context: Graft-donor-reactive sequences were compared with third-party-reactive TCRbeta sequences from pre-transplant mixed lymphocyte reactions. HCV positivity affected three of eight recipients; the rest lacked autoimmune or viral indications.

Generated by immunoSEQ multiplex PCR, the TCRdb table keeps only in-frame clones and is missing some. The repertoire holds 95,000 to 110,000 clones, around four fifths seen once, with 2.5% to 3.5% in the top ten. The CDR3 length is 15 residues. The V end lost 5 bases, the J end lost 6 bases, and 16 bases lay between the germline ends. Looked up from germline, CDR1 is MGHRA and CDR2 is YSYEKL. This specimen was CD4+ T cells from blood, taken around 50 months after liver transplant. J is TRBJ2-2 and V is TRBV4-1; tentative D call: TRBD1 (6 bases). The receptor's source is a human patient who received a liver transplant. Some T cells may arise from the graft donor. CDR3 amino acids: CASSKHDRLAGELFF. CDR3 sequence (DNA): TGCGCCAGCAGCAAACACGACAGGCTAGCCGGGGAGCTGTTTTTT.